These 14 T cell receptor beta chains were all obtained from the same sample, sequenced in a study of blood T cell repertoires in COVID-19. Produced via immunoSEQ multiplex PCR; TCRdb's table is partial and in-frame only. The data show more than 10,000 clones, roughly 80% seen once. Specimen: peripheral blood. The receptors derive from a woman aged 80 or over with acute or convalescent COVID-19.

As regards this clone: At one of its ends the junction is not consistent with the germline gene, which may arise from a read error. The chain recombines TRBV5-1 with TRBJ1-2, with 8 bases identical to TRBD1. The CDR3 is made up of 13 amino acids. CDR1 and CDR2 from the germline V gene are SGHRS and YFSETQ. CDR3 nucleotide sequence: TGCACCAGCAGCTTCGGACAGGGAGGTGGCTACACCTTC. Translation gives CTSSFGQGGGYTF.

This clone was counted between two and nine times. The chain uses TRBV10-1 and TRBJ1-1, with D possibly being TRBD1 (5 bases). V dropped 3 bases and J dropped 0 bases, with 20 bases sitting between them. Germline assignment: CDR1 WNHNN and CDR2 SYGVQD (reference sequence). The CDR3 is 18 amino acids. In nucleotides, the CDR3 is TGCGCCAGCAGTGAAGTAGTGTTTACAGGAGACCTGAACACTGAAGCTTTCTTT. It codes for CASSEVVFTGDLNTEAFF.

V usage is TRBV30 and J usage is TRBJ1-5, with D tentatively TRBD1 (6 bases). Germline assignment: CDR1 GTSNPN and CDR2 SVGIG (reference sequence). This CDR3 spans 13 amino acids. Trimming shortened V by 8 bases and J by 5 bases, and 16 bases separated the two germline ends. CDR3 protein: CATQQGGDQPQHF. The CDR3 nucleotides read TGTGCCACCCAACAGGGAGGGGATCAGCCCCAGCATTTT.

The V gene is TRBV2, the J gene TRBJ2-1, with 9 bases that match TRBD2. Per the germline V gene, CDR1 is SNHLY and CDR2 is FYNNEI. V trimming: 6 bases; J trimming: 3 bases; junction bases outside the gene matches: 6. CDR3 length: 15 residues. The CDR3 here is CASRALAGVYNEQFF. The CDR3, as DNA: TGTGCCAGCAGGGCTTTAGCGGGGGTCTACAATGAGCAGTTCTTC.

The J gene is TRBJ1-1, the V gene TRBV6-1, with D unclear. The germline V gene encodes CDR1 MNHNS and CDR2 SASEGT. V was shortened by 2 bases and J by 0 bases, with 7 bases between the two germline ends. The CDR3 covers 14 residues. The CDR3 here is CASSEPGMNTEAFF. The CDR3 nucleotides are TGTGCCAGCAGTGAACCAGGAATGAACACTGAAGCTTTCTTT.

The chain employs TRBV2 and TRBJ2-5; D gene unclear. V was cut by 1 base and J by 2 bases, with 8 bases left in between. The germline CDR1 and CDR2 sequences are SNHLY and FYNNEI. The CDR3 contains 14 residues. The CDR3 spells CASSEVNLQETQYF. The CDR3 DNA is TGTGCCAGCAGTGAAGTAAACCTACAAGAGACCCAGTACTTC.

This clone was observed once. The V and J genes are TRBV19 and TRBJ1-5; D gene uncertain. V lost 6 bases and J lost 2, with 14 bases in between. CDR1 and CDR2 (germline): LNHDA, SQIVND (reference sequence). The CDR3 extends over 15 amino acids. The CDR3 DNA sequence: TGTGCCAGTAGGGAGACCATGATCGGCAATCAGCCCCAGCATTTT. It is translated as CASRETMIGNQPQHF.

This CDR3 is CATSRASVREKLFF. In DNA form, the CDR3 reads TGTGCCACCAGCAGAGCGTCGGTACGGGAAAAACTGTTTTTT. V gene TRBV15 combines with J gene TRBJ1-4; no definite D call. This CDR3 spans 14 amino acids. Germline V gene data show CDR1 as LNHNV and CDR2 as YYDKDF (reference sequence). Trimming took 1 base from V and 8 from J, leaving 11 bases between them.

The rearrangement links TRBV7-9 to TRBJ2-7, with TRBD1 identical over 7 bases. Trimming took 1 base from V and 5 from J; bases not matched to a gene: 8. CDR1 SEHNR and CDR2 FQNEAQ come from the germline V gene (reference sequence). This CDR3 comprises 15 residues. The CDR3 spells CASSLVSQGENEQYF. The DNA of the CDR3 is TGTGCCAGCAGCTTAGTGTCCCAGGGGGAAAACGAGCAGTACTTC.

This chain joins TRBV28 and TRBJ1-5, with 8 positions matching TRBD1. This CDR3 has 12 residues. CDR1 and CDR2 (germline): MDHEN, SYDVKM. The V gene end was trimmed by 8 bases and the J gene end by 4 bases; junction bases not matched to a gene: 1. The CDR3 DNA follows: TGTGCCAGCTGGACAGGGAATCAGCCCCAGCATTTT. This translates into CASWTGNQPQHF. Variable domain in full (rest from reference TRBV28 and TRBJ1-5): DVKVTQSSRYLVKRTGEKVFLECVQDMDHENMFWYRQDPGLGLRLIYFSYDVKMKEKGDIPEGYSVSREKKERFSLILESASTNQTSMYLCASWTGNQPQHFGDGTRLSIL.

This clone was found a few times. The CDR3 reads CASSRARNSPLHF. The CDR3 DNA follows: TGTGCCAGTTCCAGGGCGAGAAATTCACCCCTCCACTTT. The chain links TRBV19 to TRBJ1-6, with D possibly being TRBD1 (5 bases). This CDR3 contains 13 residues. The germline gives CDR1 LNHDA, CDR2 SQIVND (reference sequence). The V gene lost 8 bases and the J gene lost 7 bases, with 12 bases spanning the gap.

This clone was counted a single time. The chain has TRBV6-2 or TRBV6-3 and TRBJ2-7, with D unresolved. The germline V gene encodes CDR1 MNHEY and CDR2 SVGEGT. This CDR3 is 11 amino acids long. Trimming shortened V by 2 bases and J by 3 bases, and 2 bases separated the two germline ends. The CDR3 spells CASSYLYEQYF. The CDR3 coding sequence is TGTGCCAGCAGTTACCTCTACGAGCAGTACTTC.

The DNA of the CDR3 is TGTGCCAGTAGTACCTATCCGGGACAGCGTGCCTATAATTCACCCCTCCACTTT. This codes for CASSTYPGQRAYNSPLHF. The chain employs TRBV19 and TRBJ1-6, with 7 bases fitting TRBD1. The ends lost 4 bases at V and 2 bases at J; junction bases unmatched: 11. Germline lookup yields CDR1 LNHDA and CDR2 SQIVND (reference sequence). The length of the CDR3 is 18 residues.

CDR3 residues: CASSPPSLGGGYTF. DNA of the CDR3: TGTGCCAGCTCACCACCGTCTCTTGGCGGTGGCTACACCTTC. V and J are TRBV18 and TRBJ1-2; D unresolved. This CDR3 is built from 14 residues. CDR1 and CDR2 (germline): KGHSH, LQKENI. Trimming removed 0 bases from V and 7 bases from J, with 12 bases in between. Full variable domain (outside the CDR3, taken from reference TRBV18 and TRBJ1-2): NAGVMQNPRHLVRRRGQEARLRCSPMKGHSHVYWYRQLPEEGLKFMVYLQKENIIDESGMPKERFSAEFPKEGPSILRIQQVVRGDSAAYFCASSPPSLGGGYTFGSGTRLTVV.